This TCR beta chain was sequenced for a study of blood T cell repertoires in COVID-19. Study details: The study drew acute and convalescent COVID-19 samples from the United States, Italy and Spain. The cDNA or gDNA used as material had been derived from T cells, B-cell-depleted T cells, or PBMCs.

As processed by the authors: Reference gene primer amplification in the assay estimated nucleated cell counts. Clones were read by immunoSEQ multiplex PCR, and TCRdb kept only the in-frame ones, dropping some. V and J calls and clone size are those listed in that table; D and trimming were worked out from the DNA. The sample carries about 15,000 clones, around 91% recorded once. This CDR3 has 16 amino acids. V was trimmed by 1 base and J by 2 bases, leaving 14 bases between them. CDR1 is SGHDT and CDR2 is YYEEEE in the germline V gene. Input material: peripheral blood. The rearrangement joins TRBV5-6 to TRBJ2-3; a weak D match, TRBD2 (6 bases). The TCR originated in a man in his 60s with active COVID-19. The CDR3 sequence: CASSLFGGEATDTQYF. CDR3 in DNA: TGTGCCAGCAGCTTGTTCGGCGGGGAGGCCACAGATACGCAGTATTTT. Drawing the rest from reference TRBV5-6 and TRBJ2-3, the complete variable domain is DAGVTQSPTHLIKTRGQQVTLRCSPKSGHDTVSWYQQALGQGPQFIFQYYEEEERQRGNFPDRFSGHQFPNYSSELNVNALLLGDSALYLCASSLFGGEATDTQYFGPGTRLTVL.